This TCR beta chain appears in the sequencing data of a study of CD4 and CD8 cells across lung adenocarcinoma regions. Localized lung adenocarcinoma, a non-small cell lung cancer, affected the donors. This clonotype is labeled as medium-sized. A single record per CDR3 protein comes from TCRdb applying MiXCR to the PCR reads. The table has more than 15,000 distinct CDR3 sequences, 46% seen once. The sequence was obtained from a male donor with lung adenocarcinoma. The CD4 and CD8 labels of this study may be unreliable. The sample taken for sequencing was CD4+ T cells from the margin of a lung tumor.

The CDR3 sequence is CASSLSSYNEQFF. The CDR3 bases are TGTGCCAGCAGCCTTAGCTCCTACAATGAGCAGTTCTTC. This chain joins TRBV7-2 and TRBJ2-1; D is uncertain. Trimming took 5 bases from V and 0 from J, leaving 5 bases between them. This CDR3 has 13 residues. CDR1 SGHTA and CDR2 FQGNSA come from the germline V gene.